Sequencing of this TCR beta chain was carried out in a study of blood T cell repertoires in COVID-19. Whole-study context: Samples taken during acute and convalescent COVID-19 were collected in the United States, Italy and Spain. Nucleic acid was either cDNA or gDNA, and it came from T cells, B-cell-depleted T cells, or PBMCs.

Original analysis: Amplification from reference gene primers served as the basis for estimated nucleated cell counts. TCRdb keeps only in-frame clones here, not all; method: immunoSEQ multiplex PCR. The V and J calls and clone size are taken from that table; D and trimming were inferred from the DNA. The table includes around 15,000 clones, around 84% detected once. Input material: peripheral blood. The TCR sequence derives from a human donor in a cohort sampled during active COVID-19.

The CDR3 DNA reads TGTGCCAGCAGCCCTACGCGGGCAGGTCAAGAGACCCAGTACTTC. Protein product: CASSPTRAGQETQYF. The chain combines TRBV3-1 (or the pseudogene TRBV3-2) with TRBJ2-5, with D perhaps TRBD2 (5 bases). CDR1 and CDR2 (germline): LGHDT, YNNKEL (reference sequence). V lost 4 bases to trimming and J lost 2 bases, with 14 bases between them. This CDR3 region has 15 residues.